These 17 T cell receptor beta chains originate from one sample sequenced in a study of spatial heterogeneity in lung cancer. This sample's time point: sample taken at primary tumor resection. The input material, whole RNA from tumor, nontumor lung or frozen PBMC, was sequenced unsorted. Each CDR3 protein gets one entry after TCRdb re-called the 5' RACE reads with MiXCR. The sample contains approximately 22,000 distinct CDR3 sequences, 4.6% of which appear only once. This sample comprised PBMCs, obtained at surgery. These receptors were collected from a male donor with early-stage non-small cell lung cancer.

This clonotype has ten or more counts. The chain joins TRBV9 to TRBJ2-1, with 8 bases matching TRBD2. The V gene end was trimmed by 0 bases and the J gene end by 5 bases; junction bases not matched to a gene: 10. From germline, CDR1 is SGDLS and CDR2 YYNGEE. The CDR3 spans 17 residues. The CDR3 is CASSVEQGLAGDNEQFF. DNA for the CDR3: TGTGCCAGCAGCGTAGAACAGGGCCTAGCGGGTGACAATGAGCAGTTCTTC.

This clonotype has a count of ten or more. V usage is TRBV6-2 or TRBV6-3 and J usage is TRBJ2-1; 10 bases fit TRBD2. This CDR3 spans 14 amino acids. Germline V gene data show CDR1 as MNHEY and CDR2 as SVGEGT. V lost 0 bases and J lost 11; bases outside the gene matches: 4. This chain's CDR3 is CASSYSVAGGKQFF. DNA for the CDR3: TGTGCCAGCAGTTACTCTGTAGCGGGAGGAAAGCAGTTCTTC.

In this sample, this clonotype turned up many times. The chain uses TRBV7-2 and TRBJ2-1; 16 bases agree with TRBD2. The germline CDR1 and CDR2 sequences are SGHTA and FQGNSA. The J segment lost 5 bases and the V segment lost 7 bases, leaving 11 bases of the junction unmatched. The CDR3 loop spans 18 amino acids. DNA of the CDR3: TGTGCCAGCATCCCGGGAGGGGGACTAGCGGGAGGGAACAATGAGCAGTTCTTC. This translates into CASIPGGGLAGGNNEQFF. Variable domain in full (rest from reference TRBV7-2 and TRBJ2-1): GAGVSQSPSNKVTEKGKDVELRCDPISGHTALYWYRQSLGQGLEFLIYFQGNSAPDKSGLPSDRFSAERTGGSVSTLTIQRTQQEDSAVYLCASIPGGGLAGGNNEQFFGPGTRLTVL.

This clonotype was seen repeatedly, ten times or more. The genes are TRBV13 and TRBJ2-7; 7 bases are shared with TRBD1. V shed 4 bases, J shed 3 bases, and the junction held 12 bases outside the gene matches. CDR1 is PRHDT, CDR2 FYEKMQ, per germline (reference sequence). The CDR3 contains 16 residues. CDR3 sequence: CASSSPSTGFSYEQYF. The CDR3 DNA sequence: TGTGCCAGCAGCTCCCCTTCGACAGGGTTCAGCTACGAGCAGTACTTC.

This clonotype was recorded many times. The chain uses TRBV6-2 or TRBV6-3 and TRBJ1-5; D is uncertain. CDR1 and CDR2 from the germline V gene are MNHEY and SVGEGT. The CDR3 consists of 15 residues. Trimming removed 5 bases at V and 6 bases at J, with 17 bases between. CDR3 region: CASSLLAAGSQPQHF. For the CDR3, the DNA is TGTGCCAGCAGTCTCCTTGCGGCAGGCAGTCAGCCCCAGCATTTT.

This clonotype was seen at least ten times. This chain uses TRBV5-1 with TRBJ2-1; 10 nucleotides line up with TRBD2. The CDR3 sequence is 16 residues long. J gave up 6 bases and V 4 bases, and 10 bases lay outside the gene matches. CDR1 and CDR2 (germline): SGHRS, YFSETQ. The CDR3 DNA reads as TGCGCCAGCAGCCCAACACTAGCGGGAATTGGCAATGAGCAGTTCTTC. It is translated as CASSPTLAGIGNEQFF.

This clonotype showed up many times. The rearrangement links TRBV5-1 to TRBJ2-7; possibly TRBD1 for D (6 bases). Trimming pared 4 bases from V and 6 bases from J, leaving 17 bases between. Germline CDR1 is SGHRS and CDR2 is YFSETQ. This CDR3 is 14 amino acids long. CDR3 sequence: CASSPLIGGSEQYF. CDR3 bases: TGCGCCAGCAGCCCCCTAATAGGGGGATCCGAGCAGTACTTC.

As for this clonotype: A much larger clonotype is one base distant, so this may be a read error. The chain links TRBV12-3 or TRBV12-4 to TRBJ1-2; D perhaps matches TRBD1 (6 bases). The CDR3 length is 13 residues. The DNA of the CDR3 is TGTACCAGCAGTTCCGGGGGCGGCTATGGCTACACCTTC. Amino acid sequence: CTSSSGGGYGYTF.

This clonotype turned up a few times. The chain combines TRBV14 with TRBJ2-5; D is ambiguous. Between the trimmed V and J ends, which lost 8 bases and 2 bases, there was a span of 12 bases. This CDR3 spans 13 amino acids. Germline CDR1 and CDR2: SGHDN and FVKESK. The CDR3, as DNA: TGTGCCAGCGGTGTTAGATGGCAAGAGACCCAGTACTTC. Its translation is CASGVRWQETQYF.

There are many counts of this clonotype. J is TRBJ2-7 and V is TRBV29-1; 7 positions agree with TRBD2. From germline, CDR1 is SQVTM and CDR2 ANQGSEA. The CDR3 has 16 amino acids. V was clipped by 4 bases and J by 6 bases; unmatched bases: 18. The CDR3 DNA is TGCAGCGTTGGGGGTTTAACGACTAGCCCCGCGAGCGAGCAGTACTTC. It codes for CSVGGLTTSPASEQYF.

This clonotype was counted at least ten times. This chain uses TRBV7-2 with TRBJ1-1, with D perhaps TRBD1 (6 bases). Germline V gene data show CDR1 as SGHTA and CDR2 as FQGNSA. V was clipped by 7 bases and J by 1 base, with 13 bases between them. This CDR3 has 14 residues. CDR3 protein: CASTTGGRNTEAFF. The CDR3 coding sequence is TGTGCCAGCACCACCGGGGGCAGGAACACTGAAGCTTTCTTT.

This clonotype has ten or more counts. The chain couples TRBV28 to TRBJ2-1; 7 nucleotides line up with TRBD1. With 6 bases clipped from V and 5 bases from J, the junction kept 7 bases outside the gene matches. The germline CDR1 and CDR2 sequences are MDHEN and SYDVKM. The CDR3 has 14 residues. This chain's CDR3 is CASRLDRVNNEQFF. CDR3 nucleotide sequence: TGTGCCAGCAGGCTCGACAGGGTAAACAATGAGCAGTTCTTC.

This clonotype was counted many times. The CDR3 region is CASSLALEGAYNEQFF. As DNA, the CDR3 is TGTGCCAGCAGCTTAGCGCTGGAGGGGGCCTACAATGAGCAGTTCTTC. The chain recombines TRBV7-2 with TRBJ2-1; D may be TRBD1 or TRBD2 (6 bases each). CDR1 and CDR2 from the germline V gene are SGHTA and FQGNSA. Trimming cost V 0 bases and J 2 bases, with 11 bases left between them. CDR3 length: 16 amino acids.

Many counts were recorded for this clonotype. The chain employs TRBV19 and TRBJ1-6; 9 positions agree with TRBD1. The trim removed 7 bases at V and 7 bases at J, leaving 17 bases unmatched. Germline V gene sequence: CDR1 LNHDA, CDR2 SQIVND (reference sequence). The CDR3 is made up of 18 amino acids. CDR3 amino acids: CASTLQGTGSRLNSPLHF. The CDR3 region has the DNA TGTGCCAGTACCCTACAGGGGACAGGGTCTCGCTTGAATTCACCCCTCCACTTT.

This clonotype was observed at least ten times. The rearrangement uses TRBV3-1 and TRBJ1-4; 9 bases align to TRBD1. The V gene's germline CDR1 is LGHDT and CDR2 YNNKEL (reference sequence). Germline trimming cut 4 bases from V and 11 bases from J; bases unmatched to any gene: 8. The CDR3 consists of 14 residues. In DNA form, the CDR3 reads TGTGCCAGCAGCCTACCCGGGACAGGGCTGAAACTGTTTTTT. Amino acid sequence: CASSLPGTGLKLFF.

This clonotype was counted only a few times. The chain links TRBV5-1 to TRBJ2-7; weak D call: TRBD1 (6 bases). Germline V gives CDR1 SGHRS, CDR2 YFSETQ. Trimming shortened V by 5 bases and J by 2 bases, and 11 bases separated the two germline ends. This CDR3 region has 13 residues. The CDR3 protein is CASRGAATYEQYF. CDR3 nucleotide sequence: TGCGCCAGCAGGGGGGCCGCCACCTACGAGCAGTACTTC. Variable domain in full (rest from reference TRBV5-1 and TRBJ2-7): KAGVTQTPRYLIKTRGQQVTLSCSPISGHRSVSWYQQTPGQGLQFLFEYFSETQRNKGNFPGRFSGRQFSNSRSEMNVSTLELGDSALYLCASRGAATYEQYFGPGTRLTVT.

This clonotype was seen repeatedly, ten times or more. The V and J genes are TRBV12-3 or TRBV12-4 and TRBJ1-4; 7 bases fit TRBD1. The trim removed 5 bases at V and 5 bases at J, leaving 5 bases unmatched. CDR3 length: 14 residues. The CDR3 reads CASSPGQQNEKLFF. In nucleotides, the CDR3 is TGTGCCAGCAGTCCGGGACAGCAAAATGAAAAACTGTTTTTT.